The clone carrying this T cell receptor beta chain has a count of ten or more. The CDR3 covers 15 residues. In germline, CDR1 is LNHNV, CDR2 YYDKDF (reference sequence). Between the trimmed V and J ends, which lost 0 bases and 3 bases, there was a span of 9 bases. MiXCR was run by TCRdb on the RT-PCR reads, yielding one entry per CDR3 protein. The table has about 28,000 distinct CDR3 sequences, approximately 6.2% seen once; the top ten hold about 34%. The data were obtained in a study of patients and donors after allogeneic stem cell transplantation. The receptor was derived from a human donor who was either an allogeneic HSCT recipient or a stem cell or donor lymphocyte infusion donor (not recorded which). It is not recorded whose cells these are; they may come from a transplant donor. Sequencing input: blood, either unsorted or a sorted T cell fraction (not recorded which). V usage is TRBV15 and J usage is TRBJ1-3, with a weak D call TRBD1 (5 bases). The CDR3 sequence is CATSRDRGSGNTIYF. The CDR3, as DNA: TGTGCCACCAGCAGAGACCGGGGCAGTGGAAACACCATATATTTT.